This entry describes one T cell receptor beta chain. Its cognate antigen has yet to be identified. Within one base of it there is no much larger clone, and no base qualities were kept. The data were obtained in a study of blood T cell repertoires in COVID-19 (dated by TCRdb to 2020 to 2022). Broadly, across the study: Samples covering the acute and convalescent phases of COVID-19 were provided by collaborators in the United States, Italy and Spain. The material from the prospective study consisted of cDNA or gDNA derived from T cells, B-cell-depleted T cells, or PBMCs. The dataset comprised deeply sampled blood TCRbeta repertoires from subjects exposed to, actively infected with, or recovered from COVID-19. The repertoires were made available in a free public database intended to serve as a resource for research on the immune response to SARS-CoV-2. The samples were drawn from the first 160 participants of the ongoing ImmuneRACE study and from over 950 subjects provided by 6 global collaborators. Nearly every sample came with metadata listing a de-identified subject ID, COVID-19 status, age in years and sex. HLA class I and class II types, where available, came from metadata supplied by the sample provider rather than from assay-based typing.

What the authors observed across the whole study: The amount of clinical and demographic metadata varied by source and participant and was provided uncurated.

The immunoSEQ Assay, a bias-controlled multiplex PCR, was used to amplify TCRbeta CDR3 regions from genomic DNA. On the study's bioinformatics: Nucleated cell counts per sample were estimated from amplification of reference gene primers within the assay. To quantify the absolute abundance of each unique TCRbeta CDR3 rearrangement, sequence reads were collapsed and filtered. Productive Simpson clonality was computed per sample as the square root of Simpson's diversity index over productive rearrangements. TCRdb's version of the immuneACCESS table is confined to in-frame rearrangements and falls short of the full clone set. An unresolved V gene accounts for under half of the shortfall where checked; the remainder is of unknown origin. D and trimming come from the DNA, and the V and J calls and clone size come from that table. Here the sample has under 30,000 clones; about four fifths occur a single time. Clones ranked in the top ten supply 7.5% to 10% of the sample.

Whole blood was collected in K2EDTA tubes by collaborating institutions according to the institutions' own protocols. For TCRbeta analysis, collaborator samples were shipped as frozen whole blood, as isolated PBMCs, or as DNA extracted from either sample type. The TCR sequence derives from a man older than 75 with active COVID-19. Sequencing was done on a sample of peripheral blood.

Here is the DNA: TGCGCCAGCAGCCGACTTGGGACAGGGGAGGGCGGAGGTCAGCCCCAGCATTTT. Its protein is CASSRLGTGEGGGQPQHF. The chain uses TRBV4-1 and TRBJ1-5, with 10 middle bases fitting TRBD1. Reading the germline V gene gives CDR1 MGHRA and CDR2 YSYEKL. Counted from cysteine to phenylalanine, this CDR3 has 18 amino acids. The entry retains the CDR3 DNA only, 54 bases that are in frame from base 1. The junction shows trimming of 4 bases on V and 6 bases on J, and the gene matches do not reach 15 bases of it.